The 12 T cell receptor beta chains listed next were all sequenced from one sample in a study of blood T cell repertoires in COVID-19 (TCRdb year 2020). Receptor libraries were prepared by the immunoSEQ multiplex PCR assay. Not all clones reach the TCRdb copy of this immuneACCESS table, which keeps in-frame sequences only. Checked studies attribute under half of the gap to unresolved V genes and leave the rest unexplained. This sample has 230,000 or so clones in its table, and 88% of those were observed once. The ten largest make up approximately 2.7% of the sample. Sequenced: PBMCs or T cells enriched from blood (not recorded which). These receptors all stem from a woman under 40 who had recovered from COVID-19.

V and J are TRBV19 and TRBJ1-2; the D is unclear. V was trimmed by 1 base and J by 0 bases, leaving 6 bases between them. CDR1 LNHDA and CDR2 SQIVND come from the germline V gene (reference sequence). The CDR3 is 14 amino acids. The CDR3 is CASSIVGANYGYTF. The CDR3 nucleotides read TGTGCCAGTAGTATAGTGGGAGCTAACTATGGCTACACCTTC. Full variable domain (remainder filled in from reference TRBV19 and TRBJ1-2): DGGITQSPKYLFRKEGQNVTLSCEQNLNHDAMYWYRQDPGQGLRLIYYSQIVNDFQKGDIAEGYSVSREKKESFPLTVTSAQKNPTAFYLCASSIVGANYGYTFGSGTRLTVV.

This sequence joins TRBV18 and TRBJ2-1; D is undetermined. Germline V lookup: CDR1 KGHSH, CDR2 LQKENI. V was shortened by 8 bases and J by 6 bases, with 14 bases between the two germline ends. The CDR3 covers 13 residues. CDR3 protein: CASHLTQSNEQFF. The CDR3 nucleotides read TGTGCCAGCCATTTGACTCAGTCCAATGAGCAGTTCTTC.

Only one count was recorded for this clone. This chain uses TRBV3-1 (or the pseudogene TRBV3-2) with TRBJ1-1; no reliable D call. The germline CDR1 and CDR2 sequences are LGHDT and YNNKEL (reference sequence). Trimming cost V 0 bases and J 10 bases, with 12 bases left between them. The CDR3 has 13 amino acids. The CDR3 bases are TGTGCCAGCAGCCAAGAGAGGAACCAAAGAGCTTTCTTT. Residues: CASSQERNQRAFF.

The chain couples TRBV7-6 to TRBJ2-5, with 7 positions matching TRBD2. This CDR3 spans 14 amino acids. Germline V gene data show CDR1 as SGHVS and CDR2 as FNYEAQ. V lost 3 bases to trimming and J lost 1 base; unmatched junction nucleotides: 2. The CDR3 DNA is TGTGCCAGCAGCTTGAGCGGGGTCCAAGAGACCCAGTACTTC. It is translated as CASSLSGVQETQYF.

The chain has TRBV9 and TRBJ2-5; perhaps TRBD1 as D (5 bases). The V and J ends lost 0 bases and 4 bases respectively, with 19 bases between them. Germline V gene data show CDR1 as SGDLS and CDR2 as YYNGEE. The CDR3 has 17 amino acids. CDR3 nucleotides: TGTGCCAGCAGCGTAGGGGTCGACAGTTTGGGGTTAGAGACCCAGTACTTC. It encodes CASSVGVDSLGLETQYF.

This clone occurred once. CDR3 loop: CASSYGQGGTEAFF. The CDR3 region has the DNA TGTGCCAGCAGTTACGGACAGGGAGGAACTGAAGCTTTCTTT. The V call is TRBV6-2 or TRBV6-3, the J call TRBJ1-1; 8 bases match TRBD1. In germline, CDR1 is MNHEY, CDR2 SVGEGT. The CDR3 contains 14 residues. J gave up 5 bases and V 2 bases, and 4 bases lay outside the gene matches.

V is TRBV13 and J is TRBJ1-1; D might be TRBD1 (6 bases). Germline V lookup: CDR1 PRHDT, CDR2 FYEKMQ (reference sequence). The CDR3 runs 12 residues. Trimming took off 3 bases at V and 4 bases at J, with 6 bases between the two ends. For the CDR3, the DNA is TGTGCCAGCAGCTTCAGGGGCACTGAAGCTTTCTTT. This codes for CASSFRGTEAFF.

This chain connects TRBV7-2 to TRBJ2-1; TRBD1 matches 11 bases. The CDR3 runs 14 residues. Germline CDR1 SGHTA, CDR2 FQGNSA. The trim removed 10 bases at V and 6 bases at J, leaving 8 bases unmatched. In nucleotides, the CDR3 is TGTGCCATACCGTTTGGGACAGGGGGCAATGAGCAGTTCTTC. As protein: CAIPFGTGGNEQFF.

The chain uses TRBV6-2 or TRBV6-3 and TRBJ1-2; TRBD1 matches at 7 bases. The V segment lost 2 bases and the J segment 4 bases; nucleotides outside the gene matches: 10. This CDR3 has 16 amino acids. Germline V CDR1 and CDR2: MNHEY, SVGEGT. This chain's CDR3 is CASSYASTTGAYGYTF. DNA for the CDR3: TGTGCCAGCAGTTACGCCTCCACAACAGGGGCCTATGGCTACACCTTC.

V is TRBV5-4 and J is TRBJ2-5; possibly TRBD2 for D (7 bases). This CDR3 region has 14 residues. The germline V gene encodes CDR1 SGHNT and CDR2 YYREEE (reference sequence). V lost 6 bases and J lost 5, with 17 bases in between. CDR3 sequence reads: CASTLEGGWETQYF. The DNA for the CDR3 is TGTGCCAGCACCCTAGAGGGGGGGTGGGAGACCCAGTACTTC.

The rearrangement joins TRBV13 to TRBJ2-1, with D perhaps matching TRBD1 (6 bases). The CDR3 loop spans 16 amino acids. The V gene lost 4 bases and the J gene lost 0 bases, with 13 bases spanning the gap. Germline lookup yields CDR1 PRHDT and CDR2 FYEKMQ (reference sequence). In DNA form, the CDR3 reads TGTGCCAGCAGCTCCAGGGTCAGGGGCTCCTACAATGAGCAGTTCTTC. Translating it yields CASSSRVRGSYNEQFF.

V is TRBV9 and J is TRBJ2-2; D possibly corresponds to TRBD2 (7 bases). The CDR3 runs to 16 residues. Germline V gene sequence: CDR1 SGDLS, CDR2 YYNGEE. Trimming stripped 4 bases from V and 2 bases from J, with 15 bases between. The CDR3 DNA sequence: TGTGCCAGCAGCCAAGGGGGGGATAGTAACACCGGGGAGCTGTTTTTT. It codes for CASSQGGDSNTGELFF. The variable domain in full, with the rest retrieved from reference TRBV9 and TRBJ2-2, is DSGVTQTPKHLITATGQRVTLRCSPRSGDLSVYWYQQSLDQGLQFLIQYYNGEERAKGNILERFSAQQFPDLHSELNLSSLELGDSALYFCASSQGGDSNTGELFFGEGSRLTVL.